This paragraph reports one T cell receptor beta chain. These data are taken from a study of shared clonotypes between healthy human individuals. V lost 10 bases to trimming and J lost 6 bases; unmatched junction nucleotides: 5. Germline V gives CDR1 KGHSH, CDR2 LQKENI. CDR3 size: 12 residues. Assay: immunoSEQ multiplex PCR; the TCRdb copy retains only in-frame clones and omits some. The sample has about 470,000 clones, around 75% seen once. This clonotype was obtained from a middle-aged woman in good health. Some clones in this sample may be carry-over from other donors' samples. The source material was PBMCs. The V call is TRBV18, the J call TRBJ2-2, with TRBD1 identical over 7 bases. CDR3: CATTGDAGELFF. The CDR3 nucleotides are TGTGCCACCACAGGGGACGCCGGGGAGCTGTTTTTT.